The text below deals with one T cell receptor (beta chain). This clone was seen just once. It lacks a known antigen. One base away there is no much larger clone; base qualities are not given. Libraries came from the immunoSEQ multiplex PCR assay. The multiplex PCR relied on a mix of 60 forward primers for TCR Vbeta segments and 13 reverse primers for TCR Jbeta segments. The CDR3 region of rearranged TCR beta genes was amplified from genomic DNA with a multiplex PCR assay. The amplified TCR beta libraries were sequenced on the Illumina HiSeq System as 87-base-pair reads. For the original study's pipeline: In a later analysis, around 80 million unique TCR beta chains were counted across the 650 to 750 repertoires, and about 9.9 million of these chains were shared by at least two donors. A nearest-neighbor algorithm error-corrected the raw reads and collapsed the reads into unique sequences, merging closely related sequences to remove PCR and sequencing errors. V, D and J gene segments were assigned by aligning CDR3 sequences to IMGT reference sequences. For a sequence to be retained, a match of at least six nucleotides was required to both a V gene segment and a J gene segment. A rearrangement was called productive if the CDR3 had no stop codons and remained in frame with V and J, and every other rearrangement was called non-productive. CDR3 was defined by IMGT convention, running from the second conserved V-encoded cysteine to the conserved J-encoded phenylalanine. Sequences without an unambiguous match to a single V gene segment were excluded from the earlier analysis of about 600 of the donors. In an earlier analysis of more than 500 of the donors, a V segment was called functional when productive rearrangements were above 56.7%, and segregating when the standard deviation between donors exceeded 5%. To diagnose cytomegalovirus status from the catalog of TCR beta chain sequences, a statistical classification framework was built. In a later analysis, V and J genes were assigned by comparing TCR nucleotide sequences against IMGT/GENE-DB human TR gene sequences. A later analysis assigned CDR3 sequences and most-parsimonious VDJ recombination scenarios with the TCRdist pipeline. In a later analysis, each TCR beta chain was defined by its CDR3 amino acid sequence together with its V-gene family, and reads lacking a unique V-gene family were excluded. A later analysis removed several hundred highly shared, low-generation-probability nucleotide sequences to deal with suspected cross-contamination and a sequencing artifact. In a later analysis, a clonal expansion index for each public chain was calculated from normalized within-repertoire ranks of inferred template counts. In a later analysis, generation probabilities were computed using a VDJ recombination model fitted to out-of-frame rearrangements, and the results were checked against IGoR. In a later analysis, TCR-TCR, TCR-HLA and TCR-CMV co-occurrence was scored with hypergeometric tests, and a repertoire-size bias correction was applied to TCR pairs. False discovery rates were estimated in a later analysis by permuting HLA or CMV assignments 20 times. In a later analysis, co-occurring TCRs were grouped using DBSCAN, with TCRdist sequence similarity added in when clustering inside HLA-allele-positive subsets. Repertoires with fewer than 30,000 or more than 120,000 public chains, plus five repertoires with anomalous nucleotide sharing, were excluded from co-occurrence clustering. TCRdb took over this immuneACCESS table, retaining in-frame rearrangements with V and J assigned. Such tables are incomplete; in checked studies, under half of the missing clones stem from an unresolved V gene, and the remainder is unexplained. The D gene and trimming were derived from the DNA, and the V and J assignments and clone size from that table. In this sample the table shows about 140,000 clones, around 90% of which occur a single time. The ten largest clones take up 0.45% to 0.55% of the sample.

The cohort consisted of 650 to 850 healthy bone marrow donors. Cohort members were all nominally healthy when sampled, although unrecorded immune exposures were likely present. The donor tested CMV seronegative, placing the donor among the roughly 350 seronegative members of the cohort. Every donor gave a peripheral blood sample, and the peripheral blood mononuclear cells from that sample were used for TCR beta sequencing. The Qiagen DNeasy Blood Extraction Kit was used to extract genomic DNA from the blood cell samples. This sample is part of a study of cytomegalovirus exposure and HLA in healthy donors (dated by TCRdb to 2016 to 2017). At the level of the whole study: According to an earlier analysis of several hundred of the donors, about 179 million T cells yielded approximately 120 million unique TCR beta sequences and approximately 300 Gb of sequence data. An early release covering approximately 600 HLA-typed donors comprised approximately 300 gigabases of sequencing data and around 86 million unique TCR sequences. Of the roughly 410 genotyped donors, 75% to 85% were placed in the genetic ancestry cluster associated with self-reported Caucasian donors. The study aimed to test whether signatures of past pathogen exposure could be identified by cataloging public T cell receptors. The study profiled the T cell repertoires of under 700 subjects by immunosequencing and related them to cytomegalovirus serostatus. In addition to the first cohort of 666 subjects, a separate validation cohort of under 150 different subjects was used. High-throughput TCR immunosequencing, statistical association of individual TCRs with disease status, and machine learning were combined to predict cytomegalovirus infection status. A later analysis re-analyzed previously published TCR beta repertoires from 666 donors and added high-resolution HLA genotyping to study TCR occurrence patterns. The later analysis used no new phenotypic data to find candidate immune exposures, relying instead on TCR beta sequences and their occurrence across donors. An earlier analysis of several hundred of the donors applied high-throughput TCR beta sequencing to assess whether each TCR beta V gene segment acted as functional or pseudogenic. Donor age, sex, ethnicity and CMV serostatus were collected together with the repertoire data. In a later genetic analysis, genome-wide SNP genotypes for about 60% of the 666 donors were used, and that subset was treated as a discovery cohort. Every repertoire in the discovery cohort had been generated on one and the same sequencing platform. Class I and class II HLA loci were covered by the typing at four-digit resolution. The number of typed donors differed by locus: about 620-640 for A, B, C, DRB1 and DQB1; approximately 540 for DQA1; about 600 for DPA1; and 400 to 480 for DPB1. A handful of DR-DQ haplotypes were handled as single units for association and clustering because linkage in the cohort was strong. On average, 235,054 unique TCR beta nucleotide sequences were sequenced per donor among 300 to 500 genotyped donors of the cohort, with 15% to 20% of those sequences being non-productive.

Overall study outcomes, separate from this receptor: Three of the identified cytomegalovirus-associated TCR beta chains were confirmed in vitro to be specific for cytomegalovirus antigens. This cohort had only TCR beta chains sequenced, and the lack of alpha or paired-chain data limited which features could be detected. The authors suggested that the approach could potentially be extended to other disease states and immunological phenotypes. A total of about 180 TCR beta chains were listed by the study as associated with cytomegalovirus. According to a later analysis, most CMV-associated TCR beta chains appeared to be HLA-restricted, and the HLA associations seemed to be driven largely by CMV exposure. While some public TCRs were present in many individuals, most TCR sequences turned up only very rarely across donors. Because the 87-base-pair reads could not distinguish some IMGT-functional V segments, including TRBV6-2 and TRBV6-3, those segments were excluded. Cytomegalovirus status was reported to be diagnosed by the classifier with high specificity and sensitivity in both the original and validation cohorts. Because counts were too low, more than 15 rarely observed V segments, including chromosome 9 orphons, were left out of the earlier analysis of a few hundred of the donors. In a later genetic analysis, fewer N-insertions in productive TCRs were reported among donors in an Asian-associated ancestry cluster than the roughly 700-donor mean. A later analysis found that HLA-associated TCR beta chains were more clonally expanded and had lower generation probabilities than equally common non-associated chains. In a later genetic analysis, a missense DCLRE1C variant was associated with V-gene and J-gene trimming of TCR beta chains, and the association was replicated in an independent cohort. A group of highly shared sequence variants was considered likely to be a technical artifact of the sequencing pipeline. Specific HLA alleles were associated with 15,000 to 20,000 TCR beta sequences at a false discovery rate of 0.05 in a later analysis. The only immune exposure information available for the cohort was CMV serostatus. According to a later analysis, parvovirus B19, influenza, CMV and Epstein-Barr virus appeared linked to several top co-occurrence clusters. Because some donors lacked HLA typing at each locus, the association tests relied only on the typed subset. A further reported finding was that TCR beta sequences accurately predicted the HLA-A and HLA-B alleles for most subjects in the first cohort. Linkage disequilibrium might explain the correlated functional status among segregating V segments, but an unknown experimental factor could not be excluded. When HLA alleles, especially DR and DQ, strongly co-occurred, attributing TCR associations to individual alleles was difficult. Roughly uniform sequencing depth across donors was assumed in presence/absence analyses, although this assumption may not hold. In an earlier analysis of about 540 of the donors, most TCR beta V segments were observed in productive rearrangements about 90% or about 30% of the time, broadly matching IMGT annotations. In a later analysis, TCR association rates were found to vary across HLA loci, with the most associated TCRs seen for DRB1 alleles and the fewest for HLA-C alleles.

CDR1 and CDR2 (SEHNR, FQNEAQ) derive from the germline V gene (reference sequence). V and J are trimmed by 5 bases and 4 bases, and the gene matches miss 12 bases of the junction. The CDR3 has 18 amino acids, counting the end cysteine and phenylalanine. CDR3 DNA only is kept here, 54 bases in frame from base 1. The sequence joins TRBV7-9 to TRBJ2-5; 14 of the junction bases match TRBD2. The TCR comes from a woman in her thirties or forties in good health and CMV-seronegative. Sequences were obtained from PBMCs. Here is the DNA: TGTGCCAGCAGCACCTCACCCGGGACTAGCGGGAGCTCAGAGACCCAGTACTTC. This gives the protein CASSTSPGTSGSSETQYF. The full variable domain, with segments outside the CDR3 supplied by the reference TRBV7-9 and TRBJ2-5 proteins, appears as DTGVSQNPRHKITKRGQNVTFRCDPISEHNRLYWYRQTLGQGPEFLTYFQNEAQLEKSRLLSDRFSAERPKGSFSTLEIQRTEQGDSAMYLCASSTSPGTSGSSETQYFGPGTRLLVL.